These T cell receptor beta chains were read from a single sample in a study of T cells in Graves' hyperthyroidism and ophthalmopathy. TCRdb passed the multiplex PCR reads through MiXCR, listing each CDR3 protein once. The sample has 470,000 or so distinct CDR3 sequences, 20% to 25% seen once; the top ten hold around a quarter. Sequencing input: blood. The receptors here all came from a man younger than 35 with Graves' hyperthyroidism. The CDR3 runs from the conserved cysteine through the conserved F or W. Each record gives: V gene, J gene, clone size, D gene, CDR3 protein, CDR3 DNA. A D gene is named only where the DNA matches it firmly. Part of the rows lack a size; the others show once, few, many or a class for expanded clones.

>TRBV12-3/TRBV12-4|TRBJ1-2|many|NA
CASSVSRPDTAILGDYGYTF
TGTGCCAGCAGTGTTAGCAGGCCGGACACTGCGATCCTAGGGGACTATGGCTACACCTTC
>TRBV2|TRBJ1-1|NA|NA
CASSDGVPVAEAFF
TGTGCCAGCAGTGATGGGGTCCCCGTCGCTGAAGCTTTCTTT
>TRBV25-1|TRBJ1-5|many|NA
CASRGPGNQPQHF
TGTGCCAGCCGGGGGCCGGGGAACCAGCCCCAGCATTTT
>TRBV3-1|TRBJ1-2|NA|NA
CASSQRWSISYTDGYTF
TGTGCCAGCAGCCAAAGGTGGAGCATTTCCTACACCGATGGCTACACCTTC
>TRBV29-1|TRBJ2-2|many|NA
CSVLRQDGELFF
TGCAGCGTTCTTCGTCAAGACGGGGAGCTGTTTTTT
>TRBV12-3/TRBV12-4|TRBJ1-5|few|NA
CASSSDKGSDQPQHF
TGTGCCAGCAGTAGTGATAAAGGGTCGGATCAGCCCCAGCATTTT
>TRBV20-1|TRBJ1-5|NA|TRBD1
CSARDVRGQQGARGNQPQHF
TGCAGTGCTAGAGATGTTCGGGGGCAGCAGGGGGCGAGGGGCAATCAGCCCCAGCATTTT
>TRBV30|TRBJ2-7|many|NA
CAWSVWRSDYEQYF
TGTGCCTGGAGTGTATGGAGGTCCGACTACGAGCAGTACTTC
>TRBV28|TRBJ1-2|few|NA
CASSLMDGEDGYTF
TGTGCCAGCAGTTTAATGGACGGGGAGGATGGCTACACCTTC
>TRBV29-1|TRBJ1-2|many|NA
CSVATRLSANYGYTF
TGCAGCGTTGCGACGAGACTCTCAGCTAACTATGGCTACACCTTC
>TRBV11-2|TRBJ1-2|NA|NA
CASSIDRSYGHTF
TGTGCCAGCAGCATAGACAGATCGTATGGCCACACCTTC
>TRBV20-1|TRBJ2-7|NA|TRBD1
CSAFLYRTGEQYF
TGCAGTGCTTTCCTGTACCGGACAGGCGAGCAGTACTTC
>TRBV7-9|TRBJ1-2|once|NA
CASSLQGYTF
TGTGCCAGCAGCTTACAGGGCTACACCTTC
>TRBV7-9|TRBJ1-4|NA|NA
CAIRNSEEKLFF
TGTGCCATCAGAAATTCAGAGGAAAAACTGTTTTTT
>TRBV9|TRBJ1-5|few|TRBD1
CASSIQGEKTGNQPQHF
TGTGCCAGCAGCATACAGGGGGAAAAGACCGGCAATCAGCCCCAGCATTTT
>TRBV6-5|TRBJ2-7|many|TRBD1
CASSYSGQVSYEQYF
TGTGCCAGCAGTTACTCAGGACAGGTTTCCTACGAGCAGTACTTC
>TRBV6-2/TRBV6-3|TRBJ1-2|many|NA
CASSYGRPRGYYGYTF
TGTGCCAGCAGTTACGGACGGCCGCGGGGATACTATGGCTACACCTTC
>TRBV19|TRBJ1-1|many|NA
CASSSPTEAFF
TGTGCCAGTAGCTCCCCGACTGAAGCTTTCTTT
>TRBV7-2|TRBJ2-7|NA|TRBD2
CASSPRIAGNYEQYF
TGTGCCAGCAGCCCTCGGATAGCGGGGAACTACGAGCAGTACTTC
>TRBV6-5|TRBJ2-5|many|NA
CASSYSGQGIGETQYF
TGTGCCAGCAGTTACTCAGGTCAGGGGATAGGGGAGACCCAGTACTTC
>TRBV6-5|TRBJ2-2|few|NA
CASSYSVIYTGELFF
TGTGCCAGCAGTTACTCAGTCATCTACACCGGGGAGCTGTTTTTT
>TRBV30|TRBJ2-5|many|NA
CAWSEAETQYF
TGTGCCTGGAGCGAGGCGGAGACCCAGTACTTC
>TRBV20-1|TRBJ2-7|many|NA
CSAQQGYEQYF
TGCAGTGCTCAACAGGGCTACGAGCAGTACTTC
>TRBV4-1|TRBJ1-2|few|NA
CASSQDVRRTF
TGCGCCAGCAGCCAAGACGTAAGGAGGACCTTC
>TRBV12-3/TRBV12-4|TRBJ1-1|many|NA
CASSLAGGDEAFF
TGTGCCAGCAGTTTAGCGGGAGGGGATGAAGCTTTCTTT
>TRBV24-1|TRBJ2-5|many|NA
CATSATAVEAQYF
TGTGCCACCAGTGCAACGGCGGTTGAGGCCCAGTACTTC
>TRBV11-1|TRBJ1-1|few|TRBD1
CASKMTGATEAFF
TGTGCCAGCAAGATGACAGGGGCGACTGAAGCTTTCTTT
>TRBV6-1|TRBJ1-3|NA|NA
CASKPGQSSGNTIYF
TGTGCCAGCAAGCCAGGGCAGAGCTCTGGAAACACCATATATTTT
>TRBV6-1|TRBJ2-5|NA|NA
CAIRGGETQYF
TGTGCCATCAGGGGCGGGGAGACCCAGTACTTC
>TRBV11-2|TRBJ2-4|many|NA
CASSLGGLLAKNIQYF
TGTGCCAGCAGCTTAGGGGGACTCTTAGCCAAAAACATTCAGTACTTC
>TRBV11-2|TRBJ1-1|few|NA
CASSRLGGLNTEAFF
TGTGCCAGCAGCCGACTCGGGGGATTGAACACTGAAGCTTTCTTT
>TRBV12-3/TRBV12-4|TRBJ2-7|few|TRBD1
CASSWTGEREQYF
TGTGCCAGCAGTTGGACAGGGGAGAGGGAGCAGTACTTC
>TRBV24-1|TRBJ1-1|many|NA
CATSRAGVNTEAFF
TGTGCCACCAGCCGGGCCGGGGTGAACACTGAAGCTTTCTTT
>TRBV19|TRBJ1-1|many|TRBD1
CASREQGAGTEAFF
TGTGCCAGTAGGGAACAGGGGGCAGGGACTGAAGCTTTCTTT
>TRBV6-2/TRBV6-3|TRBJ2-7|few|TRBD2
CASTRTSGGYEQYF
TGTGCCAGCACCAGGACTAGCGGGGGCTACGAGCAGTACTTC
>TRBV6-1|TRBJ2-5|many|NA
CASSEEISQGLETQYF
TGTGCCAGCAGTGAAGAAATATCCCAAGGTTTAGAGACCCAGTACTTC
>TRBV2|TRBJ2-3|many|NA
CASSRSADTQYF
TGTGCCAGCAGTAGGTCAGCAGATACGCAGTATTTT
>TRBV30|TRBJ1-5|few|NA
CAWGKNSNQPQHF
TGTGCCTGGGGGAAGAATAGCAATCAGCCCCAGCATTTT
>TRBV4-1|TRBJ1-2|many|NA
CASSPPVPNYGYTF
TGCGCCAGCAGCCCACCGGTACCTAACTATGGCTACACCTTC
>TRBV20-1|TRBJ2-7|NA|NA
CSASHPSDYEQYF
TGCAGTGCAAGCCACCCCAGCGACTACGAGCAGTACTTC